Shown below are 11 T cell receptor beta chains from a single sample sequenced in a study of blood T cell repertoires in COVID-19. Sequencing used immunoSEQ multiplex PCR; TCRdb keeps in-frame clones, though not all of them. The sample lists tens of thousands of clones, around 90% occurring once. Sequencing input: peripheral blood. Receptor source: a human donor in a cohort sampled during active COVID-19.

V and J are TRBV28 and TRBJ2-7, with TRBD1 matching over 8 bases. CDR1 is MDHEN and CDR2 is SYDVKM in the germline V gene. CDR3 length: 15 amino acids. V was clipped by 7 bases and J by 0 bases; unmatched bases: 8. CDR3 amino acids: CASIAQGVSSYEQYF. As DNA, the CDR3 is TGTGCCAGCATCGCACAGGGGGTAAGCTCCTACGAGCAGTACTTC.

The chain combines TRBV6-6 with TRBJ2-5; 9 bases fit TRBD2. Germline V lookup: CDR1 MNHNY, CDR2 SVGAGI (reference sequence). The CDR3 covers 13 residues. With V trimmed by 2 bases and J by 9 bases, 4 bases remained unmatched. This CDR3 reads CASSYGVAGAQYF. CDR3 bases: TGTGCCAGCAGTTACGGAGTAGCGGGGGCCCAGTACTTC.

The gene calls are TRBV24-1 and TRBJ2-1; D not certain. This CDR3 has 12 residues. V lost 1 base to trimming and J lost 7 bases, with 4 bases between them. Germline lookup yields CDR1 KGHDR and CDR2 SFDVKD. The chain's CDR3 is CATSDLLNEQFF. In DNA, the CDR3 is TGTGCCACCAGTGATTTACTAAATGAGCAGTTCTTC.

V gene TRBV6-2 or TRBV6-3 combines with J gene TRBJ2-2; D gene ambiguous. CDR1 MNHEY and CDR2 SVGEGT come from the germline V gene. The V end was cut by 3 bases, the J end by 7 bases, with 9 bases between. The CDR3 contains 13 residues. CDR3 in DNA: TGTGCCAGCAGTTATGAGGTTCACGGGGAGCTGTTTTTT. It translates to CASSYEVHGELFF.

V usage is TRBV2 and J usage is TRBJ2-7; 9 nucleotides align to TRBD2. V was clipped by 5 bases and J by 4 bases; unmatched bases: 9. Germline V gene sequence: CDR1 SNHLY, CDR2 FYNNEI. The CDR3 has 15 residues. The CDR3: CASSNPGGGEYEQYF. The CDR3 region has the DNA TGTGCCAGCAGTAATCCCGGCGGGGGGGAGTACGAGCAGTACTTC.

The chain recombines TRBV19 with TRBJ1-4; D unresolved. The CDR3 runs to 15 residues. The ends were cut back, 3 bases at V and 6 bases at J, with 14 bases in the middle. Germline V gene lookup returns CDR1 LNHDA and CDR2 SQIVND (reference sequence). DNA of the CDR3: TGTGCCAGTAGTATCGCCCCTGGAGCGGATGAAAAACTGTTTTTT. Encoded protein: CASSIAPGADEKLFF.

CDR3 residues: CASSITTAGSLPYEQYF. The CDR3 coding sequence is TGTGCCAGTAGTATTACTACCGCCGGCTCCCTCCCCTACGAGCAGTACTTC. The chain combines TRBV19 with TRBJ2-7; D not certain. Looked up from germline, CDR1 is LNHDA and CDR2 is SQIVND (reference sequence). The V end was cut by 3 bases, the J end by 2 bases, with 20 bases between. The CDR3 spans 17 residues.

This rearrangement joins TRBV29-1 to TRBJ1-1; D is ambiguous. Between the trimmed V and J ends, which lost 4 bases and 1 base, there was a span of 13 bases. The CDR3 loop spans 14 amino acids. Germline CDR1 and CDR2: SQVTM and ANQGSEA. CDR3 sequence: CSVVAGLQNTEAFF. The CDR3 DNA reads TGCAGCGTTGTGGCGGGTCTCCAGAACACTGAAGCTTTCTTT.

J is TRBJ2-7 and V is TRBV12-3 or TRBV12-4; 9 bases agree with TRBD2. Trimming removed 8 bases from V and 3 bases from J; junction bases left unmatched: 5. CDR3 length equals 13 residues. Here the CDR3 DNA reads TGTGCCAGCGGTAGCGGGGGCTTCTACGAGCAGTACTTC. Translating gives CASGSGGFYEQYF.

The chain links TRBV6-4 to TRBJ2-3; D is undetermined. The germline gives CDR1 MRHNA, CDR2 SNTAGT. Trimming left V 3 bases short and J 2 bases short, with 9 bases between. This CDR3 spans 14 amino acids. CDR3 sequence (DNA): TGTGCCAGCAGTGAGGAGAGCTTCACAGATACGCAGTATTTT. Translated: CASSEESFTDTQYF.

In DNA form, the CDR3 reads TGTGCCAGCAGCTTGGGCGCTCGTAATGGTTCACCCCTCCACTTT. It translates to CASSLGARNGSPLHF. The V call is TRBV7-6, the J call TRBJ1-6; no clear D. The CDR3 is made up of 15 amino acids. V gave up 3 bases and J gave up 9 bases, with 15 bases separating them. The V gene's germline CDR1 is SGHVS and CDR2 FNYEAQ.